A selection of T cell receptor beta chains follows, all from one sample in a study of technical replicates of blood from a handful of donors. Profiling relied on immunoSEQ multiplex PCR, and the TCRdb table lists in-frame clones only, not all of them. The sample yields tens of thousands of clones, around 90% seen once. Material for sequencing was T cells isolated from PBMCs. The receptors here all came from a human donor in good health. The CDR3 runs from the conserved cysteine through the conserved F or W. Each record gives: J gene, D gene, V gene, clone size, CDR3 DNA, CDR3 protein. D genes are given only for firm matches. Clone size is given for some rows only: seen once, a few or many times, or a class if the clone is expanded.

J gene: TRBJ1-2; D gene: .; V gene: TRBV5-1; clone size: .; CDR3 DNA: TGCGCCAGCAGCTTGCGCTCGGGTCAGGGCTACACCTTC; CDR3 protein: CASSLRSGQGYTF
J gene: TRBJ2-7; D gene: .; V gene: TRBV25-1; clone size: .; CDR3 DNA: TGTGCCAGCAGTGACCAAAATCAGGGGCACCTTGAGCAGTACTTC; CDR3 protein: CASSDQNQGHLEQYF
J gene: TRBJ2-2; D gene: .; V gene: TRBV19; clone size: few; CDR3 DNA: TGTGCCAGTAGTACTCCCTGGGCTTCCACCGGGGAGCTGTTTTTT; CDR3 protein: CASSTPWASTGELFF
J gene: TRBJ1-2; D gene: TRBD1; V gene: TRBV6-4; clone size: .; CDR3 DNA: TGTGCCAGCAGTCATACAGGGGGCGATGGCTACACCTTC; CDR3 protein: CASSHTGGDGYTF
J gene: TRBJ2-5; D gene: TRBD1; V gene: TRBV19; clone size: .; CDR3 DNA: TGTGCCAGTAGTATAGACAGGGGGCGGGAGACCCAGTACTTC; CDR3 protein: CASSIDRGRETQYF
J gene: TRBJ1-2; D gene: TRBD1; V gene: TRBV13; clone size: .; CDR3 DNA: TGTGCCAGCAGCTTAGAGGGGGCGAATGGCTACACCTTC; CDR3 protein: CASSLEGANGYTF
J gene: TRBJ2-1; D gene: .; V gene: TRBV5-6; clone size: .; CDR3 DNA: TGTGCCAGCAGCTTGGCCCAGGGTATCAATGAGCAGTTCTTC; CDR3 protein: CASSLAQGINEQFF
J gene: TRBJ1-3; D gene: TRBD1; V gene: TRBV29-1; clone size: .; CDR3 DNA: TGCAGCGTTACGGGACAGTCCTCTGGAAACACCATATATTTT; CDR3 protein: CSVTGQSSGNTIYF
J gene: TRBJ1-2; D gene: .; V gene: TRBV19; clone size: .; CDR3 DNA: TGTGCCAGTAGTCCCTTGGGGGCTTGGGGCTACACCTTC; CDR3 protein: CASSPLGAWGYTF
J gene: TRBJ2-7; D gene: .; V gene: TRBV5-6; clone size: .; CDR3 DNA: TGTGCCAGCAGCTTGGCTGGGGGGAGCTACGAGCAGTACTTC; CDR3 protein: CASSLAGGSYEQYF
J gene: TRBJ1-2; D gene: .; V gene: TRBV4-2; clone size: .; CDR3 DNA: TGTGCCAGCAGCCAAAACGGGCCCGCGGGAAACTATGGCTACACCTTC; CDR3 protein: CASSQNGPAGNYGYTF
J gene: TRBJ1-4; D gene: .; V gene: TRBV18; clone size: .; CDR3 DNA: TGTGCCAGCTCACCAATCCGTTCGGGGGGCAATGAAAAACTGTTTTTT; CDR3 protein: CASSPIRSGGNEKLFF
J gene: TRBJ1-5; D gene: TRBD1; V gene: TRBV15; clone size: .; CDR3 DNA: TGTGCCACCAGCAGAGGGTCCGGGACAGGGGTCGGTCAGCCCCAGCATTTT; CDR3 protein: CATSRGSGTGVGQPQHF
J gene: TRBJ1-1; D gene: .; V gene: TRBV5-4; clone size: .; CDR3 DNA: TGTGCCAGCAGCTTGGGGGCGGGGGGCACTGAAGCTTTCTTT; CDR3 protein: CASSLGAGGTEAFF
J gene: TRBJ1-4; D gene: TRBD1; V gene: TRBV5-3; clone size: .; CDR3 DNA: TGTGCCAGAAGCGCGGACAGGGTAGGTGCCTGTGCAACTAATGAAAAACTGTTTTTT; CDR3 protein: CARSADRVGACATNEKLFF
J gene: TRBJ1-1; D gene: .; V gene: TRBV9; clone size: few; CDR3 DNA: TGTGCCAGCAGCTCCCTTTCCAGGGACACTGAAGCTTTCTTT; CDR3 protein: CASSSLSRDTEAFF
J gene: TRBJ1-2; D gene: TRBD1; V gene: TRBV6-5; clone size: .; CDR3 DNA: TGTGCCAGCAGTCCGGCGGACAGGATCTATGGCTACACCTTC; CDR3 protein: CASSPADRIYGYTF
J gene: TRBJ2-3; D gene: .; V gene: TRBV10-1; clone size: .; CDR3 DNA: TGCGCCAGCAGTGAGTCGAGCTCTAGAATTTCCCCCCGCACAGATACGCAGTATTTT; CDR3 protein: CASSESSSRISPRTDTQYF
J gene: TRBJ2-7; D gene: .; V gene: TRBV4-1; clone size: .; CDR3 DNA: TGCGCCAGCAGCCCTATGGGCAGCTACGAGCAGTACTTC; CDR3 protein: CASSPMGSYEQYF
J gene: TRBJ1-5; D gene: .; V gene: TRBV19; clone size: once; CDR3 DNA: TGTGCCAGTAAATACAGGGCTCGCAATCAGCCCCAGCATTTT; CDR3 protein: CASKYRARNQPQHF
J gene: TRBJ2-1; D gene: .; V gene: TRBV7-6; clone size: .; CDR3 DNA: TGTGCCAGCAGGTTAGGGGGGGAAAATGAGCAGTTCTTC; CDR3 protein: CASRLGGENEQFF
J gene: TRBJ1-1; D gene: .; V gene: TRBV29-1; clone size: few; CDR3 DNA: TGCAGCGTTGAAGAGGATGGGGGGATACGGACTGAAGCTTTCTTT; CDR3 protein: CSVEEDGGIRTEAFF
J gene: TRBJ1-2; D gene: .; V gene: TRBV11-3; clone size: .; CDR3 DNA: TGTGCCAGCAGCTTAGGCGGTGGGTTTGGCTACACCTTC; CDR3 protein: CASSLGGGFGYTF